The sample holds one count of the clone carrying this T cell receptor beta chain. Its antigen is currently unknown. The sample originates from a study of cytomegalovirus exposure and HLA in healthy donors. Germline V gene sequence: CDR1 MNHEY, CDR2 SVGAGI. This CDR3 has 15 residues. The PCR contained 60 Vbeta and 13 Jbeta primers. Produced via immunoSEQ multiplex PCR; TCRdb's table is partial and in-frame only. The sample consists of just over 150,000 clones, 75% to 90% of them appearing once. Study findings and constraints: TCR beta sequences reportedly predicted most subjects' HLA-A and HLA-B alleles accurately. In a later analysis, a missense DCLRE1C variant was linked to TCR beta V- and J-gene trimming.

Sequencing was carried out using PBMCs. This sequence joins TRBV6-5 and TRBJ2-5, with TRBD2 identical over 7 bases. The tail of the sequence fits TRBJ2-7 better, so the J call may be wrong. The clonotype was recovered from a male donor in good health and CMV-seropositive. The DNA for the CDR3 is TGTGCCAGCAGTTACTCGCTAGCGGACTCCTACGAGCAGTACTTC. The encoded protein is CASSYSLADSYEQYF.